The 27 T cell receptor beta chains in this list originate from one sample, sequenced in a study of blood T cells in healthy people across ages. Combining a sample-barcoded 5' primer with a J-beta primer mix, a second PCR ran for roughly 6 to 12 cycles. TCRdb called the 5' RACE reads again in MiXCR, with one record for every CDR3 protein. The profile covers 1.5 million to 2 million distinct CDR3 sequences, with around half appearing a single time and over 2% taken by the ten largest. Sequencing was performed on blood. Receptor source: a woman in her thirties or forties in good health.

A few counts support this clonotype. In DNA form, the CDR3 reads TGTGCCAGCAGCCGGGCCGCAGGAGAACAAGAGACCCAGTACTTC. This translates into CASSRAAGEQETQYF. This chain uses TRBV7-2 with TRBJ2-5, with unresolved D. The germline CDR1 and CDR2 sequences are SGHTA and FQGNSA. The V and J ends lost 5 bases and 2 bases respectively, with 15 bases between them. The CDR3 has 15 residues. Full variable domain (outside the CDR3, taken from reference TRBV7-2 and TRBJ2-5): GAGVSQSPSNKVTEKGKDVELRCDPISGHTALYWYRQSLGQGLEFLIYFQGNSAPDKSGLPSDRFSAERTGGSVSTLTIQRTQQEDSAVYLCASSRAAGEQETQYFGPGTRLLVL.

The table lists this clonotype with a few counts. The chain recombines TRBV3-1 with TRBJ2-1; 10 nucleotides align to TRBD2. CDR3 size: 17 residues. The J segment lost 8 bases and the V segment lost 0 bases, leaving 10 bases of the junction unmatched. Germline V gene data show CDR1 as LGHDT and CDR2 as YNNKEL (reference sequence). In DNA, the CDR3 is TGTGCCAGCAGCCAAGAAGGAGCGGGGGGGCCGAGAGATGAGCAGTTCTTC. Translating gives CASSQEGAGGPRDEQFF.

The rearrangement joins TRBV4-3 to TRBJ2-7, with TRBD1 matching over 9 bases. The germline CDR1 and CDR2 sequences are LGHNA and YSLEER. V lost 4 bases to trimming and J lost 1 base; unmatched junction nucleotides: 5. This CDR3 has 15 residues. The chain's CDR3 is CASSRDRGWSYEQYF. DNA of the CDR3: TGCGCCAGCAGCCGAGACAGGGGGTGGTCCTACGAGCAGTACTTC.

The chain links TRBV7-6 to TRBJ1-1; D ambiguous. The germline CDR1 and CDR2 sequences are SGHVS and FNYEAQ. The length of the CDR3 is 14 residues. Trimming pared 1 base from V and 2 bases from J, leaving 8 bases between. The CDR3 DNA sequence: TGTGCCAGCAGCTTAGGAGCAGATAACACTGAAGCTTTCTTT. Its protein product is CASSLGADNTEAFF.

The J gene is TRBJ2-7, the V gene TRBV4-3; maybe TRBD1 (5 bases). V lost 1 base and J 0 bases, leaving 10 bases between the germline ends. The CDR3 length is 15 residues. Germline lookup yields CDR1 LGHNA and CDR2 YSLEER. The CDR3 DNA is TGCGCCAGCAGCCAAGCGACAGAGGCCTCCTACGAGCAGTACTTC. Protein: CASSQATEASYEQYF.

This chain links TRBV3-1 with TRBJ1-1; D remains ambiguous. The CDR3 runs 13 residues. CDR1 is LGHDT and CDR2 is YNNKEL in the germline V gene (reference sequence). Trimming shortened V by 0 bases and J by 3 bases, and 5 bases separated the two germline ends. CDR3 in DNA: TGTGCCAGCAGCCAAGATCTTTACACTGAAGCTTTCTTT. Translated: CASSQDLYTEAFF.

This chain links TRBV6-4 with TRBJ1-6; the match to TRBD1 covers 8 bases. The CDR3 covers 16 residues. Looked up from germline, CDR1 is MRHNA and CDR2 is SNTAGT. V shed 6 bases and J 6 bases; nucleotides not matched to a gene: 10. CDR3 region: CASSPDQGAGNSPLHF. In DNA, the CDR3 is TGTGCCAGCAGCCCCGACCAGGGGGCCGGTAATTCACCCCTCCACTTT.

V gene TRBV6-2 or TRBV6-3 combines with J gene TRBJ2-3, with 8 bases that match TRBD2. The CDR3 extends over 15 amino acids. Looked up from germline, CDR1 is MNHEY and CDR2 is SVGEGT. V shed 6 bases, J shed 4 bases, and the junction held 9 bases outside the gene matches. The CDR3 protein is CASRRGGLMSDTQYF. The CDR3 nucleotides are TGTGCCAGCAGACGGGGGGGCCTGATGTCAGATACGCAGTATTTT.

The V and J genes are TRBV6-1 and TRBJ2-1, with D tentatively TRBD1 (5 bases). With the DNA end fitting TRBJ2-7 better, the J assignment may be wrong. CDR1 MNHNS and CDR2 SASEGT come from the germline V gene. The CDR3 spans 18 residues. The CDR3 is CASLIPRKGVTPHNEQYF. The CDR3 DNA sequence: TGTGCCAGCTTAATTCCCCGGAAAGGGGTGACACCTCACAATGAGCAGTACTTC.

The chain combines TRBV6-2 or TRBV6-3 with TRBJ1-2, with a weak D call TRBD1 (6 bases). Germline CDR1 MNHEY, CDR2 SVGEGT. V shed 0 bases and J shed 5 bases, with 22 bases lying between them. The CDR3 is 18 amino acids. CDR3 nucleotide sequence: TGTGCCAGCAGTTACTCGACCCTATCAACAACAGGGCTTTATGGCTACACCTTC. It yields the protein CASSYSTLSTTGLYGYTF.

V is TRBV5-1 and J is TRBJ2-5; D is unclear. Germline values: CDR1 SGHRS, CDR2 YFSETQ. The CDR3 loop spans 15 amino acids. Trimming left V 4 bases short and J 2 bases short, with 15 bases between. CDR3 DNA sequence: TGCGCCAGCAGCCCTGGAGTGACACGACAAGAGACCCAGTACTTC. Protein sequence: CASSPGVTRQETQYF.

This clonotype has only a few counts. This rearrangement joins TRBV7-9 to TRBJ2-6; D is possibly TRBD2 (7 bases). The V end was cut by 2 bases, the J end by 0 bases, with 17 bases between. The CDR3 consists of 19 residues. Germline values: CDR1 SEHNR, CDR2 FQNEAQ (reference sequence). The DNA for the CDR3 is TGTGCCAGCAGCTTAAAGTTACTCGGGGGGCCCTCTGGGGCCAACGTCCTGACTTTC. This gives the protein CASSLKLLGGPSGANVLTF.

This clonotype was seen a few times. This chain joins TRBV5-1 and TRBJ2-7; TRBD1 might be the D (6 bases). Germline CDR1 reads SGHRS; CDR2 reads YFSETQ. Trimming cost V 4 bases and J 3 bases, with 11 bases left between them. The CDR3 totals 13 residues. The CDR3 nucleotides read TGCGCCAGCAGCCAGGGGCGCTTCTACGAGCAGTACTTC. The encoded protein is CASSQGRFYEQYF.

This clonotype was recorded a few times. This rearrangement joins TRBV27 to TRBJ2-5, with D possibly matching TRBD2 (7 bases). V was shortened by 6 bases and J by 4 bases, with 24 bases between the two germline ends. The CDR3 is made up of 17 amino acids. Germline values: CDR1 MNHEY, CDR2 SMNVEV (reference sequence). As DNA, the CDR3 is TGTGCCAGCAGAACCCTCCCGGGGGGACAAGGGGGAGAGACCCAGTACTTC. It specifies CASRTLPGGQGGETQYF.

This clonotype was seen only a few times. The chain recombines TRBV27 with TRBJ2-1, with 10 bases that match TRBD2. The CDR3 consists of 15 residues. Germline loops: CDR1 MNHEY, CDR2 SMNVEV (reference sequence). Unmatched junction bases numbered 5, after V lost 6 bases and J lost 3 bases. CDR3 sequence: CASSLKRGGYNEQFF. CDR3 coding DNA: TGTGCCAGCAGCTTAAAGCGGGGGGGCTACAATGAGCAGTTCTTC.

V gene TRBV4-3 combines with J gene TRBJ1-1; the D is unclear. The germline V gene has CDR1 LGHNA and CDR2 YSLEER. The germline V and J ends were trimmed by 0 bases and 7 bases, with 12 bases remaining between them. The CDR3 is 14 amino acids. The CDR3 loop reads CASSQDRVSLEAFF. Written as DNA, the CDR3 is TGCGCCAGCAGCCAAGATCGGGTGAGCCTTGAAGCTTTCTTT.

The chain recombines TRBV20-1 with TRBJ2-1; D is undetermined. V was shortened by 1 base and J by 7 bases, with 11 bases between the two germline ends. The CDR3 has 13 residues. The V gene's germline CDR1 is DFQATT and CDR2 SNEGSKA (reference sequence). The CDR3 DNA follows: TGCAGTGCTAGAGGACCCCCGCTGAATGAGCAGTTCTTC. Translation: CSARGPPLNEQFF.

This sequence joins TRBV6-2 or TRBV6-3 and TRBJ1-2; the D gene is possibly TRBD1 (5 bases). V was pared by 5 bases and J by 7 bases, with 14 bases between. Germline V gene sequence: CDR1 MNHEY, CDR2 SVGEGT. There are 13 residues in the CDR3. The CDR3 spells CASSPGTSGGYTF. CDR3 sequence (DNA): TGTGCCAGCAGTCCAGGGACGTCGGGTGGCTACACCTTC.

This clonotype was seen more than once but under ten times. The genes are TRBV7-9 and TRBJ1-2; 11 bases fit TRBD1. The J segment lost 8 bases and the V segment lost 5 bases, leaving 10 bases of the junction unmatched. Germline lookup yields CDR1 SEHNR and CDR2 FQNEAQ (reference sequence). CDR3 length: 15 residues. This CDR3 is CASSLSMDRGRGYTF. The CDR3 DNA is TGTGCCAGCAGCCTATCCATGGACAGGGGGCGAGGCTACACCTTC.

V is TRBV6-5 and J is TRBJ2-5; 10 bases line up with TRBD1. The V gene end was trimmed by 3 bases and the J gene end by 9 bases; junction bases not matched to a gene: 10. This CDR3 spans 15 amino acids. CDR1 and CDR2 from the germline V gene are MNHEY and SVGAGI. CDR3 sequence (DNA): TGTGCCAGCAGTTATAGGACAGGGGGGCGGAATGCCCAGTACTTC. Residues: CASSYRTGGRNAQYF.

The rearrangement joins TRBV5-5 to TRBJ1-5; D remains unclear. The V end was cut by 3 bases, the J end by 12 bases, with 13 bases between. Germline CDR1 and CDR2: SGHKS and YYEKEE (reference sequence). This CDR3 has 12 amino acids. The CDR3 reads CASSSIGLNQHF. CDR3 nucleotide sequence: TGTGCCAGCAGCTCCATCGGGCTAAACCAGCATTTT.

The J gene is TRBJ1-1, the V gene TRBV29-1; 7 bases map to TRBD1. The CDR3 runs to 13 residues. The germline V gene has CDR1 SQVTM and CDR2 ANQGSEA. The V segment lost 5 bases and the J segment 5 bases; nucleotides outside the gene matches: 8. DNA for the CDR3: TGCAGCGTTTGGACAGGCCGCGGAACTGAAGCTTTCTTT. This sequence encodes CSVWTGRGTEAFF.

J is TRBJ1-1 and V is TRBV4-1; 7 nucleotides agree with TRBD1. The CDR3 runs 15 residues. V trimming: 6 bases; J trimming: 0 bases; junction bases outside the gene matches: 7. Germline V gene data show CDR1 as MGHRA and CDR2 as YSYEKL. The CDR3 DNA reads TGCGCCAGCAGGGGGACAGCCCAGATGAACACTGAAGCTTTCTTT. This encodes CASRGTAQMNTEAFF.

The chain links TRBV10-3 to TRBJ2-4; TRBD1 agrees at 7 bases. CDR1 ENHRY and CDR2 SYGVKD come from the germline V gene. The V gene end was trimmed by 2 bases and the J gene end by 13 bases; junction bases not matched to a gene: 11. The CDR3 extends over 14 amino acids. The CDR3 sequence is CAISERQGRWEQYF. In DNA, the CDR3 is TGTGCCATCAGTGAGCGACAGGGCCGTTGGGAGCAGTACTTC.

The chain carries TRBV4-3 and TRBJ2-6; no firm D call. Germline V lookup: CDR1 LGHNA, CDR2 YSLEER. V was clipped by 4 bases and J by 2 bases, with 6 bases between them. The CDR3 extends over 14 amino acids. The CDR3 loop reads CASSRLPGANVLTF. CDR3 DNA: TGCGCCAGCAGCCGATTACCTGGGGCCAACGTCCTGACTTTC.

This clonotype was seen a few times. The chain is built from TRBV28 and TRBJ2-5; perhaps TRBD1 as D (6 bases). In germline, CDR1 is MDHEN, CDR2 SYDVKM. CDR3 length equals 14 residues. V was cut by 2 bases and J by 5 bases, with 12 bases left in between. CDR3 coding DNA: TGTGCCAGCAGTTTAGTGGGGGCTCCGGAGACCCAGTACTTC. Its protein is CASSLVGAPETQYF.

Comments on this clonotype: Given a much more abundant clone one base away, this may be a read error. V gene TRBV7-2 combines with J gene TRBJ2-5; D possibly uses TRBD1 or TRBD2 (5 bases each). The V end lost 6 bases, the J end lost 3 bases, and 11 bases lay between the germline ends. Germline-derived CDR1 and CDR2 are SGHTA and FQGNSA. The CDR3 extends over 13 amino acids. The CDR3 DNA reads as TGTGCCAGCAGTGGGACCTCCAAAGAGACCCAGTACTTC. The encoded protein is CASSGTSKETQYF.